This T cell receptor beta chain was retrieved from a study of cytomegalovirus exposure and HLA in healthy donors. Study overall: Counted in an early data release were approximately 85 million unique TCRs from HLA-typed donors. General study findings and limits: The analysis excluded some indistinguishable V segments, including TRBV6-2 and TRBV6-3. Using a false discovery rate of 0.05, a later analysis showed that fewer than 20,000 TCR beta sequences were associated with HLA alleles. For most TCR beta V segments, an earlier analysis put the productive rate at about 87% or about 30% of the time.

The germline CDR1 and CDR2 sequences are LGHNT and FRNRAP. This CDR3 region has 14 residues. V dropped 6 bases and J dropped 6 bases, with 15 bases sitting between them. In this sample, this clone turned up a few times. Antigen: not known. A multiplex PCR was run with 60 Vbeta primers and 13 Jbeta primers. Assay used: immunoSEQ multiplex PCR; TCRdb lists only in-frame clones, some missing. The sample lists 240,000 or so clones; around 80% were seen once. Sequenced material: PBMCs. This TCR derives from a woman aged 60-75 years in good health and CMV-seropositive. The rearrangement links TRBV12-5 to TRBJ1-5; D possibly corresponds to TRBD1 (6 bases). DNA for the CDR3: TGTGCTAGTGGCCCGGGAGGGGGATCTCAGCCCCAGCATTTT. Translation: CASGPGGGSQPQHF.